This T cell receptor (beta chain) was recorded in a study of regulatory T cells in long-lasting Graves disease (dated by TCRdb to about 2021). Concerning the study at large: Persistent Graves' disease meant more than 5 years of antithyroid drug treatment with TSH receptor autoantibodies that stayed positive. Patients with persistent Graves' disease were compared with patients with newly diagnosed Graves' disease using TCR sequencing and RNA sequencing of peripheral blood. The study was registered as a clinical trial and conducted in China. A total of 33 samples underwent TCR sequencing, from some 13 patients with persistent Graves' disease and roughly 20 patients with newly diagnosed Graves' disease. Antithyroid drugs had been taken for about 10.3 years on average by persistent Graves' disease patients in the clinical cohort. The study at large found these results: A larger number of public clonotypes was shared among persistent patients (around 2,500) than among newly diagnosed patients (more than 850). Sequencing and analysis were limited to the TCR beta chain. Peripheral blood alone was examined, since thyroid tissue, which constituted the primary lesion, could not be accessed. The authors noted that the small sample size was a limitation that may lower accuracy. Compared with newly diagnosed patients, patients with persistent Graves' disease had lower TCR Shannon entropy and fewer highly expanded clones, which suggests clonal expansion.

Library construction relied on multiplex PCR. For sequencing, an Illumina HiSeq 4000 was employed. To build TCR beta libraries, CDR3 regions were amplified by Arm-PCR using iRepertoire HTBI primers. PCR products were gel purified before sequencing. In the original analysis: Across samples, approximately 68 TRBV and 15 or so TRBJ segments were identified and used for gene usage analysis of CDR3 amino acid clonotypes. Filtered high-quality paired reads were merged into contigs using COPE and FqMerger. BLAST was used to align contigs to IMGT TRBV, TRBD and TRBJ reference genes, and CDR3 was defined according to IMGT. Highly expanded clones were defined as clonotypes with a frequency above 0.1%. Repertoire diversity was measured by Shannon entropy, and V-J evenness by the Gini coefficient. Public clonotypes were defined as clonotypes shared by more than one individual. Using fastp at Q25 and MiXCR, TCRdb reprocessed the public reads and kept productive beta chains. Each entry is one CDR3 protein sequence, shown with its most common DNA and genes. In this record, the V and J calls reflect TCRdb's handling and not the investigators' own analysis. The sample table holds 430,000 or so distinct CDR3 sequences, of which roughly 21% were seen once. Roughly an eighth of the sample comes from the top ten.

Per the publication, the time point label means: persistent/refractory GD, antithyroid drugs over 5 years with positive TRAb. For both TCR sequencing and RNA sequencing, RNA was extracted from PBMCs in TRIzol. Graves' disease was diagnosed according to American Thyroid Association guidelines. Recruitment of patients was carried out at an endocrinology department in Xi'an, China. Each patient gave 7 to 9.5 milliliters of peripheral blood, collected in an EDTA anticoagulant tube. Ficoll Paque Plus density gradient separation was used to isolate PBMCs, and no further T cell sorting was done. An Agilent 2100 Bioanalyzer and agarose gel were used to assess RNA quality, and a NanoDrop 2000 was used to measure RNA concentration. This clonotype was picked up many times. Its antigen is not yet known. No much larger clonotype is one base removed from it; base qualities were not supplied. This TCR derives from a female donor with Graves disease. Source: peripheral blood mononuclear cells (PBMCs), taken when the disease was refractory, from a patient treated with antithyroid drugs.

This receptor carries the CDR3 CASSSESSGLAGILRTYEQYF. DNA sequence: TGTGCCAGCAGTTCAGAGTCTTCGGGACTAGCGGGGATATTACGCACCTACGAGCAGTACTTC. The chain employs TRBV28 and TRBJ2-7; 13 bases in the middle match TRBD2. The germline V gene specifies MDHEN as CDR1 and SYDVKM as CDR2. The CDR3 runs 21 residues from the cysteine to the phenylalanine. Just the 63-base CDR3 DNA is kept, in frame starting at base 1. Here V drops 4 bases and J drops 2 bases, and the junction holds 20 bases not matched to any gene.